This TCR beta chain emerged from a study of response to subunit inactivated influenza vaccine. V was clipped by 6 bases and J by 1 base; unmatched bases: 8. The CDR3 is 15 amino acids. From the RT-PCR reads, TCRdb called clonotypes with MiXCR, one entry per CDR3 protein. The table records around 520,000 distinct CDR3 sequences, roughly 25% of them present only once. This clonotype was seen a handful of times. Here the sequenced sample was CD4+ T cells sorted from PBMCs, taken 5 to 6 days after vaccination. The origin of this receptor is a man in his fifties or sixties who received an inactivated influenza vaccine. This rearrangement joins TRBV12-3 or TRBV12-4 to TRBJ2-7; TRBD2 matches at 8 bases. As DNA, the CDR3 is TGTGCCAGCAGCTCCGGGACTAGGAAGTCCTACGAGCAGTACTTC. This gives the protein CASSSGTRKSYEQYF.